This T cell receptor beta chain is drawn from a study of shared clonotypes between healthy human individuals. Study-level findings and limits: With few donors, the genetic and exposure-history diversity represented was limited.

Nashville, Tennessee was home to all donors, who were Caucasian adults. This CDR3 has 14 residues. In germline, CDR1 is PRHDT, CDR2 FYEKMQ (reference sequence). Trimming stripped 7 bases from V and 7 bases from J, with 16 bases between. Turning to this clone: As yet, its antigen is unknown.

Across several immunoSEQ plates, the genomic DNA of each subset was split evenly. Some clones are missing from TCRdb's copy, which holds only in-frame ones; the method was immunoSEQ multiplex PCR. The sample lists some 470,000 clones; 76% were seen once. This TCR came from a woman between 40 and 55 years old in good health. Some clones in this sample may be carry-over from other donors' samples. Sequencing was done on a sample of PBMCs. This chain links TRBV13 with TRBJ2-2; weak D call: TRBD2 (6 bases). The CDR3 loop is CASIQRSGDGELFF. CDR3 sequence (DNA): TGTGCCAGCATCCAGAGGTCGGGGGACGGGGAGCTGTTTTTT.